Listed below are T cell receptor beta chains from one sample, sequenced in a study of T-cell reconstitution after alpha-beta-depleted transplantation in children. MiXCR was run by TCRdb on the PCR reads, yielding one entry per CDR3 protein. The sample has around 400,000 distinct CDR3 sequences, roughly 20% seen once. Sequences were derived from PBMCs from the stem cell graft donor, sampled from the stem cell graft. The source of these receptors is a human donor who donated a stem cell graft to a child with acute myeloid leukemia. CDR3s include the opening cysteine and the closing phenylalanine or tryptophan. Fields, in order: V gene, J gene, CDR3 protein.

v_call: TRBV7-2; j_call: TRBJ2-1; cdr3_aa: CASSRSGAGNEQFF
v_call: TRBV20-1; j_call: TRBJ1-5; cdr3_aa: CSASRVPQPQHF
v_call: TRBV5-6; j_call: TRBJ1-2; cdr3_aa: CASSTNRVGYTF
v_call: TRBV7-2; j_call: TRBJ2-3; cdr3_aa: CASSLAGQRGPTDTQYF
v_call: TRBV6-1; j_call: TRBJ2-3; cdr3_aa: CASRRTGTGSADTQYF
v_call: TRBV4-2; j_call: TRBJ2-2; cdr3_aa: CASSQDFGELFF
v_call: TRBV7-3; j_call: TRBJ2-3; cdr3_aa: CASSERSRTDTQYF
v_call: TRBV12-3/TRBV12-4; j_call: TRBJ2-6; cdr3_aa: CASSFTGVDGANVLTF
v_call: TRBV4-2; j_call: TRBJ2-1; cdr3_aa: CASSQGEGVGTSGYEQFF
v_call: TRBV20-1; j_call: TRBJ2-1; cdr3_aa: CSAGRTGESYNEQFF
v_call: TRBV12-3/TRBV12-4; j_call: TRBJ2-1; cdr3_aa: CASSLTSGREDEQFF
v_call: TRBV4-3; j_call: TRBJ2-3; cdr3_aa: CASSQAQGAFTDTQYF
v_call: TRBV11-3; j_call: TRBJ1-1; cdr3_aa: CASSPDRTPNTEAFF
v_call: TRBV7-6; j_call: TRBJ2-2; cdr3_aa: CASSLLGDTGELFF
v_call: TRBV11-2; j_call: TRBJ2-4; cdr3_aa: CASSTLAGEDKNIQYF
v_call: TRBV5-1; j_call: TRBJ2-5; cdr3_aa: CASRTSENHGGETQYF
v_call: TRBV7-6; j_call: TRBJ2-7; cdr3_aa: CASSLADGGQGYEQYF
v_call: TRBV21-1; j_call: TRBJ2-4; cdr3_aa: CASVRQDLNKAKNIQYF
v_call: TRBV12-3/TRBV12-4; j_call: TRBJ2-3; cdr3_aa: CASSLAQRGTDTQYF
v_call: TRBV9; j_call: TRBJ2-5; cdr3_aa: CASSDPGQGGETQYF
v_call: TRBV20-1; j_call: TRBJ2-2; cdr3_aa: CSARDLSYGGGELFF
v_call: TRBV12-3/TRBV12-4; j_call: TRBJ1-2; cdr3_aa: CASSLQVAGGYTF
v_call: TRBV12-3/TRBV12-4; j_call: TRBJ1-5; cdr3_aa: CASSPPNNQPQHF